Shown below are 32 T cell receptor beta chains from a single sample sequenced in a study of T cell repertoires in cytomegalovirus infection. TCRdb passed the reads through MiXCR, listing each CDR3 protein once. Of hundreds of thousands of distinct CDR3 sequences listed, 40% to 50% are singletons. No antigen has been assigned to these receptors. The sample consisted of cultured PBMCs, taken from culture after CMV antigen stimulation. Receptors were obtained from a human donor in good health (CMV status not recorded). Some clones in this sample may be carry-over from other donors' samples.

The chain employs TRBV5-4 and TRBJ2-3; a possible D gene is TRBD1 (5 bases). V shed 4 bases and J shed 3 bases, with 9 bases lying between them. The CDR3 is 13 residues long. Germline CDR1 SGHNT, CDR2 YYREEE (reference sequence). CDR3 residues: CASSPQVTDTQYF. DNA of the CDR3: TGTGCCAGCAGCCCACAGGTGACAGATACGCAGTATTTT.

V is TRBV20-1 and J is TRBJ2-3; no clear D gene. Between the trimmed V and J ends, which lost 0 bases and 0 bases, there was a span of 19 bases. Germline CDR1 reads DFQATT; CDR2 reads SNEGSKA (reference sequence). This CDR3 has 18 amino acids. The CDR3 nucleotides are TGCAGTGCTAGAGATTTTGTAGGGCCTCGGCCTAGCACAGATACGCAGTATTTT. This encodes CSARDFVGPRPSTDTQYF.

The chain joins TRBV11-3 to TRBJ2-1; possible D gene TRBD1, 5 bases. Per the germline V gene, CDR1 is SGHNT and CDR2 is YENEEA. Trimming removed 0 bases from V and 8 bases from J, with 8 bases in between. The length of the CDR3 is 13 residues. This CDR3 reads CASSLDWGDEQFF. DNA for the CDR3: TGTGCCAGCAGCTTAGATTGGGGCGATGAGCAGTTCTTC.

The CDR3 region is CASAPTGGVYEQYF. The DNA of the CDR3 is TGCGCCAGCGCTCCGACAGGGGGCGTCTACGAGCAGTACTTC. The gene calls are TRBV5-1 and TRBJ2-7; 10 bases are shared with TRBD1. The germline V gene has CDR1 SGHRS and CDR2 YFSETQ. Germline trimming cut 7 bases from V and 3 bases from J; bases unmatched to any gene: 7. This CDR3 contains 14 residues.

The chain employs TRBV12-5 and TRBJ2-1; TRBD2 might be the D (6 bases). CDR1 and CDR2 (germline): LGHNT, FRNRAP. This CDR3 contains 18 residues. The V end lost 2 bases, the J end lost 4 bases, and 21 bases lay between the germline ends. CDR3 coding DNA: TGTGCTAGTGGTTTGCAGCTCGCTCGGCGGGGCGAATACAATGAGCAGTTCTTC. This sequence encodes CASGLQLARRGEYNEQFF.

This clonotype is large. This chain links TRBV6-2 or TRBV6-3 with TRBJ1-1, with unresolved D. The CDR3 is 11 residues long. Per germline, CDR1 MNHEY and CDR2 SVGEGT. Trimming stripped 2 bases from V and 5 bases from J, with 3 bases between. CDR3 loop: CASSYGTEAFF. The CDR3 DNA reads as TGTGCCAGCAGTTACGGGACTGAAGCTTTCTTT.

The chain recombines TRBV3-1 with TRBJ2-3; unclear D gene. Germline lookup yields CDR1 LGHDT and CDR2 YNNKEL (reference sequence). With 3 bases removed from V and 7 bases from J, the gap between germline ends came to 11 bases. The CDR3 extends over 13 amino acids. In DNA form, the CDR3 reads TGTGCCAGCAGCCAGACCCGCTGGCATACGCAGTATTTT. This sequence encodes CASSQTRWHTQYF.

V and J are TRBV7-8 and TRBJ2-2; D unclear. The CDR3 length is 15 residues. Germline assignment: CDR1 SGHVS and CDR2 FQNEAQ. Trimming shortened V by 0 bases and J by 9 bases, and 14 bases separated the two germline ends. CDR3 coding DNA: TGTGCCAGCAGCTTAGCTCGGGCTGAACACCGGGAGCTGTTTTTT. It codes for CASSLARAEHRELFF.

This clonotype showed up just once. Written as DNA, the CDR3 is TGTGCCAGTAGTATAAACCTCCTAGCCAAAAACATTCAGTACTTC. Its translation: CASSINLLAKNIQYF. The gene calls are TRBV19 and TRBJ2-4; D call uncertain. Trimming removed 2 bases from V and 0 bases from J, with 8 bases in between. Per the germline V gene, CDR1 is LNHDA and CDR2 is SQIVND (reference sequence). The CDR3 extends over 15 amino acids.

The chain links TRBV7-9 to TRBJ1-4, with 11 positions matching TRBD1. The V gene end was trimmed by 4 bases and the J gene end by 7 bases; junction bases not matched to a gene: 5. The CDR3 consists of 15 residues. Germline lookup yields CDR1 SEHNR and CDR2 FQNEAQ (reference sequence). The CDR3 region has the DNA TGTGCCAGCAGCTCGCCCGGGACAGGGGGTGAAAAACTGTTTTTT. This codes for CASSSPGTGGEKLFF. Together with reference TRBV7-9 and TRBJ1-4, the CDR3 gives the full variable domain: DTGVSQNPRHKITKRGQNVTFRCDPISEHNRLYWYRQTLGQGPEFLTYFQNEAQLEKSRLLSDRFSAERPKGSFSTLEIQRTEQGDSAMYLCASSSPGTGGEKLFFGSGTQLSVL.

The chain has TRBV18 and TRBJ1-1; D is unresolved. V gave up 1 base and J gave up 6 bases, with 12 bases separating them. The CDR3 length is 14 residues. Germline CDR1 reads KGHSH; CDR2 reads LQKENI. Here the CDR3 reads CASSPLSLDAEAFF. CDR3 in DNA: TGTGCCAGCTCACCACTTAGTCTGGATGCTGAAGCTTTCTTT.

This sequence joins TRBV19 and TRBJ2-2; D gene uncertain. Germline V gene lookup returns CDR1 LNHDA and CDR2 SQIVND (reference sequence). Trimming removed 5 bases from V and 1 base from J, with 8 bases in between. The CDR3 has 14 amino acids. Here the CDR3 reads CASSGTWNTGELFF. The CDR3 DNA reads TGTGCCAGTAGTGGTACTTGGAACACCGGGGAGCTGTTTTTT.

This clonotype has more than one count but fewer than ten. V and J are TRBV7-2 and TRBJ2-5; tentative D call: TRBD2 (6 bases). The germline V gene has CDR1 SGHTA and CDR2 FQGNSA. V dropped 3 bases and J dropped 0 bases, with 14 bases sitting between them. CDR3 length equals 16 residues. CDR3 nucleotide sequence: TGTGCCAGCAGCTTTAGCGGTTATAGGTACCAAGAGACCCAGTACTTC. It translates to CASSFSGYRYQETQYF.

This chain links TRBV11-1 with TRBJ2-5; 9 bases are shared with TRBD2. From germline, CDR1 is SGHAT and CDR2 FQDESV (reference sequence). V lost 4 bases to trimming and J lost 3 bases; unmatched junction nucleotides: 6. This CDR3 has 15 residues. CDR3 sequence: CASSYIAGAEETQYF. The CDR3 nucleotides are TGTGCCAGCAGCTATATAGCGGGGGCTGAAGAGACCCAGTACTTC.

This clonotype was counted once. The chain carries TRBV19 and TRBJ2-7; D may be TRBD1 (6 bases). V lost 5 bases to trimming and J lost 2 bases, with 16 bases between them. Looked up from germline, CDR1 is LNHDA and CDR2 is SQIVND (reference sequence). This CDR3 has 15 residues. CDR3 DNA: TGTGCCAGTAGTCCACAGGGATTCGGCACCTACGAGCAGTACTTC. Protein: CASSPQGFGTYEQYF.

The genes are TRBV7-2 and TRBJ2-1, with 8 positions matching TRBD2. The CDR3 loop spans 14 amino acids. Germline-derived CDR1 and CDR2 are SGHTA and FQGNSA. V was pared by 5 bases and J by 8 bases, with 8 bases of the junction left unmatched. CDR3 region: CASSTMPGGDEQFF. The CDR3 DNA follows: TGTGCCAGCAGCACTATGCCCGGGGGGGATGAGCAGTTCTTC.

The chain links TRBV5-1 to TRBJ2-1; maybe TRBD1 (5 bases). In germline, CDR1 is SGHRS, CDR2 YFSETQ. The CDR3 is made up of 13 amino acids. V gave up 4 bases and J gave up 8 bases, with 13 bases separating them. This CDR3 reads CASSPNRWDEQFF. The CDR3 nucleotides read TGCGCCAGCAGCCCCAACAGGTGGGATGAGCAGTTCTTC.

The DNA for the CDR3 is TGTGCCAGCTCACTTCTGACTAGCGGGAGTCACGAGCAGTACTTC. Residues: CASSLLTSGSHEQYF. The V gene is TRBV18, the J gene TRBJ2-7, with 12 bases aligning to TRBD2. Germline-derived CDR1 and CDR2 are KGHSH and LQKENI. J lost 5 bases, V lost 4 bases, and 6 bases had no gene match. The CDR3 has 15 amino acids. Full variable domain (outside the CDR3, taken from reference TRBV18 and TRBJ2-7): NAGVMQNPRHLVRRRGQEARLRCSPMKGHSHVYWYRQLPEEGLKFMVYLQKENIIDESGMPKERFSAEFPKEGPSILRIQQVVRGDSAAYFCASSLLTSGSHEQYFGPGTRLTVT.

This clonotype appeared a few times. The V and J genes are TRBV7-2 and TRBJ2-1; D is uncertain. This CDR3 is 15 amino acids long. Germline V gene sequence: CDR1 SGHTA, CDR2 FQGNSA. V lost 1 base to trimming and J lost 9 bases, with 16 bases between them. This CDR3 is CASSLVRPEFGEQFF. The CDR3 bases are TGTGCCAGCAGCTTAGTACGGCCAGAGTTCGGTGAGCAGTTCTTC.

This chain joins TRBV7-2 and TRBJ1-2; possibly TRBD1 for D (6 bases). Trimming pared 0 bases from V and 3 bases from J, leaving 11 bases between. Looked up from germline, CDR1 is SGHTA and CDR2 is FQGNSA. This CDR3 has 15 amino acids. The CDR3 DNA is TGTGCCAGCAGCTTAGCAGGGGGGCAGGACTATGGCTACACCTTC. This sequence encodes CASSLAGGQDYGYTF.

The rearrangement joins TRBV7-6 to TRBJ2-7; 8 nucleotides match TRBD1. V trimming: 0 bases; J trimming: 4 bases; junction bases outside the gene matches: 5. The CDR3 contains 15 residues. Per germline, CDR1 SGHVS and CDR2 FNYEAQ. The CDR3 sequence is CASSLAPDRGYEQYF. The CDR3, as DNA: TGTGCCAGCAGCTTAGCCCCAGACAGGGGATACGAGCAGTACTTC.

In this sample, this clonotype turned up a few times. This sequence joins TRBV7-9 and TRBJ2-1; D remains ambiguous. The germline V and J ends were trimmed by 1 base and 13 bases, with 8 bases remaining between them. Germline V gives CDR1 SEHNR, CDR2 FQNEAQ (reference sequence). This CDR3 has 11 amino acids. The CDR3 nucleotides read TGTGCCAGCAGCTTAGAAATACGACAGTTCTTC. This translates into CASSLEIRQFF.

This rearrangement joins TRBV19 to TRBJ1-1; no reliable D call. The V end was cut by 7 bases, the J end by 7 bases, with 4 bases between. Germline assignment: CDR1 LNHDA and CDR2 SQIVND (reference sequence). The CDR3 is 9 amino acids. CDR3 coding DNA: TGTGCCAGTACGGGTGAAGCTTTCTTT. As protein: CASTGEAFF.

This rearrangement joins TRBV6-2 or TRBV6-3 to TRBJ1-5; D is ambiguous. Deletions cut 4 bases from V and 4 bases from J, with 11 bases between. This CDR3 spans 14 amino acids. CDR1 and CDR2 from the germline V gene are MNHEY and SVGEGT. This CDR3 reads CASSFTGLNQPQHF. DNA of the CDR3: TGTGCCAGCAGTTTTACCGGCCTTAATCAGCCCCAGCATTTT.

This clonotype was detected a few times. The CDR3 here is CSARKAGGRGSVSTDTQYF. CDR3 coding DNA: TGCAGTGCCCGAAAGGCGGGGGGCCGGGGGTCGGTAAGCACAGATACGCAGTATTTT. The V gene is TRBV20-1, the J gene TRBJ2-3; 8 bases are shared with TRBD2. The trim removed 6 bases at V and 0 bases at J, leaving 20 bases unmatched. The CDR3 is 19 amino acids. Per germline, CDR1 DFQATT and CDR2 SNEGSKA (reference sequence).

The CDR3 reads CASSLVKGAGTSYEQYF. In nucleotides, the CDR3 is TGTGCCAGCAGTTTAGTTAAGGGGGCGGGGACCTCCTACGAGCAGTACTTC. The chain uses TRBV27 and TRBJ2-7, with a possible D match to TRBD1 (7 bases). V was pared by 2 bases and J by 0 bases, with 17 bases between. The CDR3 loop spans 17 amino acids. Germline V lookup: CDR1 MNHEY, CDR2 SMNVEV (reference sequence).

The gene calls are TRBV19 and TRBJ2-1; 7 nucleotides line up with TRBD1. Germline V gives CDR1 LNHDA, CDR2 SQIVND (reference sequence). The V segment lost 5 bases and the J segment 7 bases; nucleotides outside the gene matches: 8. This CDR3 has 14 amino acids. The CDR3 loop reads CASSPLTGKNEQFF. CDR3 sequence (DNA): TGTGCCAGTAGTCCCTTGACAGGGAAGAATGAGCAGTTCTTC.

The rearrangement links TRBV12-3 or TRBV12-4 to TRBJ1-1; TRBD1 matches 9 bases. V shed 5 bases, J shed 1 base, and the junction held 8 bases outside the gene matches. CDR3 length: 16 residues. The CDR3 spells CASSPGTGISNTEAFF. CDR3 DNA sequence: TGTGCCAGCAGTCCCGGGACAGGGATATCGAACACTGAAGCTTTCTTT.

The V call is TRBV4-1, the J call TRBJ2-3; no clear D. The ends were cut back, 5 bases at V and 2 bases at J, with 14 bases in the middle. Germline values: CDR1 MGHRA, CDR2 YSYEKL. The CDR3 totals 15 residues. CDR3 DNA: TGCGCCAGCAGCGCCCTCCCCGGCCCCACAGATACGCAGTATTTT. It codes for CASSALPGPTDTQYF.

This clonotype has just a few counts. CDR3 sequence reads: CASRGSSFTEKLFF. CDR3 in DNA: TGTGCCAGCAGGGGAAGTTCTTTCACGGAAAAACTGTTTTTT. The rearrangement uses TRBV7-2 and TRBJ1-4; D unresolved. V lost 6 bases to trimming and J lost 8 bases, with 16 bases between them. The length of the CDR3 is 14 residues. In germline, CDR1 is SGHTA, CDR2 FQGNSA.

This clonotype was seen a handful of times. The chain recombines TRBV27 with TRBJ1-4; a weak D match, TRBD1 (5 bases). This CDR3 spans 14 amino acids. V lost 3 bases and J lost 8, with 13 bases in between. Germline lookup yields CDR1 MNHEY and CDR2 SMNVEV (reference sequence). The CDR3 DNA reads TGTGCCAGCAGTTTTGGGGGTTGGGAGGAAAAACTGTTTTTT. Its protein product is CASSFGGWEEKLFF.

The V and J genes are TRBV6-2 or TRBV6-3 and TRBJ1-2; D perhaps matches TRBD1 (6 bases). Deletions cut 5 bases from V and 4 bases from J, with 8 bases between. Per germline, CDR1 MNHEY and CDR2 SVGEGT. The CDR3 sequence is 12 residues long. CDR3 amino acids: CASSGQSYGYTF. Written as DNA, the CDR3 is TGTGCCAGCAGTGGACAGTCCTATGGCTACACCTTC.